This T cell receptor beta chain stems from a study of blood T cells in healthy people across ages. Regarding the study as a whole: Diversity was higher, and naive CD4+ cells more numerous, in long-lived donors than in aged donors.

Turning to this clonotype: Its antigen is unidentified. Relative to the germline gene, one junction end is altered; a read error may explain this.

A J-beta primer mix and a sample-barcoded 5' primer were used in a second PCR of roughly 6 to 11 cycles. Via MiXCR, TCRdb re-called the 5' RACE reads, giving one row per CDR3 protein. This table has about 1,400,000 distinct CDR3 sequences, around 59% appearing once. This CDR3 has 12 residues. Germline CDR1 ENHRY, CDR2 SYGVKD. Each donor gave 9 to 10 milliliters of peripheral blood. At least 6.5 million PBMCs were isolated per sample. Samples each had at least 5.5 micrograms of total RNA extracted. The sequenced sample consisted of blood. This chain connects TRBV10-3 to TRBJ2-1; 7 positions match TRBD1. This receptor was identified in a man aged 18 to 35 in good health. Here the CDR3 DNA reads TGTGCCATCGGGACAGACTACAAGGAGCAGTTCTTC. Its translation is CAIGTDYKEQFF.